The rows below give T cell receptor beta chains drawn from one sample of a study of identical twins. Each CDR3 protein gets one entry after TCRdb re-called the 5' RACE reads with MiXCR. The repertoire holds over 600,000 distinct CDR3 sequences, with around 20% as singletons. This sample also appeared in a second study, on T cells expressing NK-cell markers.

The sample was PBMCs. These receptors all stem from a young woman in good health. CDR3s include the opening cysteine and the closing phenylalanine or tryptophan. The D gene is left open where the match is weak. Clone size is shown for a subset of rows, as once, few, many or a class of expanded clone.

abundance: -
j_gene: TRBJ2-3
v_gene: TRBV11-3
d_gene: -
CDR3nt: TGTGCCAGCAGGAGCAGGGAACGACCAGATACGCAGTATTTT
CDR3aa: CASRSRERPDTQYF

abundance: few
j_gene: TRBJ2-1
v_gene: TRBV20-1
d_gene: -
CDR3nt: TGCAGTGCTAGAGATAAAGTAGGGGCTAGCCTCTACAATGAGCAGTTCTTC
CDR3aa: CSARDKVGASLYNEQFF

abundance: many
j_gene: TRBJ1-1
v_gene: TRBV3-1
d_gene: -
CDR3nt: TGTGCCAGCAGCTGGACTCGTACTGGGGCGTACACTGAAGCTTTCTTT
CDR3aa: CASSWTRTGAYTEAFF

abundance: -
j_gene: TRBJ2-1
v_gene: TRBV20-1
d_gene: TRBD2
CDR3nt: TGCAGTGCTAGACGAGATAGCGGGACTTGCAATGAGCAGTTCTTC
CDR3aa: CSARRDSGTCNEQFF

abundance: -
j_gene: TRBJ1-1
v_gene: TRBV10-3
d_gene: -
CDR3nt: TGTGCCATCAGTGAGTCGCCGGGGAAGAACACTGAAGCTTTCTTT
CDR3aa: CAISESPGKNTEAFF

abundance: once
j_gene: TRBJ2-3
v_gene: TRBV30
d_gene: -
CDR3nt: TGTGCCTGGAGTAGGGAGGCCGGAGATACGCAGTATTTT
CDR3aa: CAWSREAGDTQYF

abundance: few
j_gene: TRBJ2-7
v_gene: TRBV10-3
d_gene: TRBD2
CDR3nt: TGTGCCATCAGGACAAGCGGGGCAGCCTACGAGCAGTACTTC
CDR3aa: CAIRTSGAAYEQYF

abundance: -
j_gene: TRBJ2-1
v_gene: TRBV11-3
d_gene: TRBD2
CDR3nt: TGTGCCAGCAGCTCCAAAGCGGGGGGGTCCTACAATGAGCAGTTCTTC
CDR3aa: CASSSKAGGSYNEQFF

abundance: many
j_gene: TRBJ2-7
v_gene: TRBV12-3/TRBV12-4
d_gene: TRBD2
CDR3nt: TGTGCCAGCAGTTTTTTAAGCGGGGGCCAGGACGAGCAGTACTTC
CDR3aa: CASSFLSGGQDEQYF

abundance: -
j_gene: TRBJ2-7
v_gene: TRBV5-1
d_gene: -
CDR3nt: TGCGCCAGTCGTCTTGGTCCCGGAACCTACGAGCAGTACTTC
CDR3aa: CASRLGPGTYEQYF

abundance: -
j_gene: TRBJ2-5
v_gene: TRBV5-1
d_gene: -
CDR3nt: TGCGCCAGCAGCTTGGCGGGGATTTCTAGGGGGCAAGAGACCCAGTACTTC
CDR3aa: CASSLAGISRGQETQYF

abundance: few
j_gene: TRBJ1-1
v_gene: TRBV5-1
d_gene: -
CDR3nt: TGCGCCAGCAGCTGGGGACACAACACTGAAGCTTTCTTT
CDR3aa: CASSWGHNTEAFF

abundance: few
j_gene: TRBJ2-6
v_gene: TRBV18
d_gene: -
CDR3nt: TGTGCCAGCTCACCACCGACCAGGACGGGGGCCAACGTCCTGACTTTC
CDR3aa: CASSPPTRTGANVLTF

abundance: few
j_gene: TRBJ1-4
v_gene: TRBV4-3
d_gene: -
CDR3nt: TGCGCCAGCAGCCAGGGGGGCAGGTTTGGAAATGAAAAACTGTTTTTT
CDR3aa: CASSQGGRFGNEKLFF

abundance: few
j_gene: TRBJ1-1
v_gene: TRBV12-3/TRBV12-4
d_gene: -
CDR3nt: TGTGCCAGCAATGAGGGGCTGAACACTGAAGCTTTCTTT
CDR3aa: CASNEGLNTEAFF

abundance: -
j_gene: TRBJ2-1
v_gene: TRBV10-2
d_gene: TRBD2
CDR3nt: TGCGCCAGCAGTGAGCCCCCTAGCGGGAGATCCGGTCCGTTCTTC
CDR3aa: CASSEPPSGRSGPFF

abundance: few
j_gene: TRBJ1-2
v_gene: TRBV5-6
d_gene: -
CDR3nt: TGTGCCAGCAGCTTCAGAAGGGGCGAGGGTGGCTACACCTTC
CDR3aa: CASSFRRGEGGYTF

abundance: -
j_gene: TRBJ2-7
v_gene: TRBV12-3/TRBV12-4
d_gene: TRBD1
CDR3nt: TGTGCCAGCAGTTTCTTACAGGGGACCGAGCAGTACTTC
CDR3aa: CASSFLQGTEQYF

abundance: few
j_gene: TRBJ2-7
v_gene: TRBV6-1
d_gene: TRBD2
CDR3nt: TGTGCCAGCAGACAAACTGGGACTAGTCTGTACGAGCAGTACTTC
CDR3aa: CASRQTGTSLYEQYF

abundance: -
j_gene: TRBJ2-5
v_gene: TRBV20-1
d_gene: -
CDR3nt: TGCAGTGCAAAGGAGCCCAAAGGGGCCCAAGAGACCCAGTACTTC
CDR3aa: CSAKEPKGAQETQYF

abundance: few
j_gene: TRBJ2-1
v_gene: TRBV28
d_gene: TRBD2
CDR3nt: TGTGCCAGCAGTTTAGTCGGGAGGGAGATCTACAATGAGCAGTTCTTC
CDR3aa: CASSLVGREIYNEQFF

abundance: few
j_gene: TRBJ2-1
v_gene: TRBV12-3/TRBV12-4
d_gene: TRBD2
CDR3nt: TGTGCCAGCAGTTTACGGCCTTCGGGGCTAGCGGCGATTAGCTCCTACAATGAGCAGTTCTTC
CDR3aa: CASSLRPSGLAAISSYNEQFF

abundance: few
j_gene: TRBJ2-1
v_gene: TRBV12-3/TRBV12-4
d_gene: TRBD2
CDR3nt: TGTGCCAGCAGTTTTTCTGGACGGACTAGAAGGTTCTTC
CDR3aa: CASSFSGRTRRFF

abundance: -
j_gene: TRBJ2-7
v_gene: TRBV20-1
d_gene: -
CDR3nt: TGCAGTGCTAGAGATTACGAGGGAGGTGATCAGTACTTC
CDR3aa: CSARDYEGGDQYF

abundance: -
j_gene: TRBJ2-3
v_gene: TRBV20-1
d_gene: TRBD2
CDR3nt: TGCAGTGCTTCCCTGGGGACTAGGGCAGATACGCAGTATTTT
CDR3aa: CSASLGTRADTQYF

abundance: -
j_gene: TRBJ2-1
v_gene: TRBV12-3/TRBV12-4
d_gene: TRBD2
CDR3nt: TGTGCCAGCTGTTCCTGGGGGGGGGAAGCGGAGCAGTTCTTC
CDR3aa: CASCSWGGEAEQFF

abundance: many
j_gene: TRBJ2-5
v_gene: TRBV7-8
d_gene: TRBD2
CDR3nt: TGTGCCAGCATCCTAACTAGCGGGCAAGAGACCCAGTACTTC
CDR3aa: CASILTSGQETQYF

abundance: -
j_gene: TRBJ2-1
v_gene: TRBV27
d_gene: TRBD2
CDR3nt: TGTGCCAGCAGTTACGTCGGGACTACCGCAAATGAGCAGTTCTTC
CDR3aa: CASSYVGTTANEQFF

abundance: -
j_gene: TRBJ2-2
v_gene: TRBV27
d_gene: -
CDR3nt: TGTGCCAGCAGTTTCCTGCCAGGGGACGGGGAGCTGTTTTTT
CDR3aa: CASSFLPGDGELFF

abundance: -
j_gene: TRBJ1-2
v_gene: TRBV5-1
d_gene: -
CDR3nt: TGCGCCAGCAGCTTGGCCAGTGCGGACGGCTACACCTTC
CDR3aa: CASSLASADGYTF

abundance: once
j_gene: TRBJ1-2
v_gene: TRBV10-3
d_gene: TRBD1
CDR3nt: TGTGCCATCAGTGAGTTGGGGGACAGGGCGGCCCGGGGGCCCTATGGCTACACCTTC
CDR3aa: CAISELGDRAARGPYGYTF

abundance: few
j_gene: TRBJ2-1
v_gene: TRBV7-8
d_gene: TRBD2
CDR3nt: TGTGCCAGCAGCCAAGGACTAGCGGGTAACAATGAGCAGTTCTTC
CDR3aa: CASSQGLAGNNEQFF

abundance: -
j_gene: TRBJ2-2
v_gene: TRBV7-7
d_gene: -
CDR3nt: TGTGCCAGCAGCCATCCCAACACCGGGGAGCTGTTTTTT
CDR3aa: CASSHPNTGELFF